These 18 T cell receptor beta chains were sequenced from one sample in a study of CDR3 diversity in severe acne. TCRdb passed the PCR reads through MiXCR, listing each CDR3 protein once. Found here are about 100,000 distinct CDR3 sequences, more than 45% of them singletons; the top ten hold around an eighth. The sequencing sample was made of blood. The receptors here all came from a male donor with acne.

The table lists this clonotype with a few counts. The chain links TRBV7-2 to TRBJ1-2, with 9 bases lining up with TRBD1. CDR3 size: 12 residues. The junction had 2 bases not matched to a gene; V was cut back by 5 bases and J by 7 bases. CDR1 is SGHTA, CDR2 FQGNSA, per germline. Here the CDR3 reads CASSRTGAGYTF. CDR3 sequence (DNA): TGTGCCAGCAGCCGGACAGGGGCTGGCTACACCTTC.

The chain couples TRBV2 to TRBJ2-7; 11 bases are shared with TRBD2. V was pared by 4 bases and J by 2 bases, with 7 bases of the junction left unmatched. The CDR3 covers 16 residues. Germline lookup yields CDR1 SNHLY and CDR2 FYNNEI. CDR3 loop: CASSAFGTSGTYEQYF. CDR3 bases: TGTGCCAGCAGTGCTTTCGGGACTAGCGGAACCTACGAGCAGTACTTC.

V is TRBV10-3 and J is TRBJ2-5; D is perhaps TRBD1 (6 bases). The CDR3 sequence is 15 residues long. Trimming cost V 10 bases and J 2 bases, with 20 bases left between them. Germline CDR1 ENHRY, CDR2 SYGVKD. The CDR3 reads CASSRWDTTQETQYF. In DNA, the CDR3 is TGTGCCAGCAGCCGCTGGGACACCACGCAAGAGACCCAGTACTTC.

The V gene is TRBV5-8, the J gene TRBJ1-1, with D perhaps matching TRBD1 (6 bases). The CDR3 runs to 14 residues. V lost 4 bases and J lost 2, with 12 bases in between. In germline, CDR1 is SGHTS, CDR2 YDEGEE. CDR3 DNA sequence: TGTGCCAGCAGCCTCCCGACAGGCAACACTGAAGCTTTCTTT. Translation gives CASSLPTGNTEAFF.

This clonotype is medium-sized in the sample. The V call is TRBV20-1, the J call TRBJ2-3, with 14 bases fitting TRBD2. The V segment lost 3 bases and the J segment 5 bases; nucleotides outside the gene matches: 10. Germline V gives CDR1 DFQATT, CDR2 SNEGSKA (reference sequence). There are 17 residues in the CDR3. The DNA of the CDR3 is TGCAGTGCTAGTCGACTAGCGGGAGGGCGGGCTGGAGATACGCAGTATTTT. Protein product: CSASRLAGGRAGDTQYF.

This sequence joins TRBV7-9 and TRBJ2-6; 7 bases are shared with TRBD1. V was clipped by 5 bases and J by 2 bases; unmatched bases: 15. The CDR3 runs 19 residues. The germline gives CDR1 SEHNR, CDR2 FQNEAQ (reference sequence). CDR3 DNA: TGTGCCAGCAGCCCTTCCCTCGACAGGGTGGTTACTGGGGCCAACGTCCTGACTTTC. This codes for CASSPSLDRVVTGANVLTF.

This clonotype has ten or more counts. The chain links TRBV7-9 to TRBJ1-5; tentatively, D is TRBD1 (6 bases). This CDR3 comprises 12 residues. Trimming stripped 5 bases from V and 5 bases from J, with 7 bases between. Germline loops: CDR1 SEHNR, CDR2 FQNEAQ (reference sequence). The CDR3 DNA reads TGTGCCAGCAGCCACAGGGATCAGCCCCAGCATTTT. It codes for CASSHRDQPQHF.

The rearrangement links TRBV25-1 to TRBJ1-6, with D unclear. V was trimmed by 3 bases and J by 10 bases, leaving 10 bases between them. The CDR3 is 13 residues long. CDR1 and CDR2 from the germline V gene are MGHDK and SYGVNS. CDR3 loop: CASSDTSSSPLHF. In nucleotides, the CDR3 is TGTGCCAGCAGTGATACTAGCAGCTCACCCCTCCACTTT. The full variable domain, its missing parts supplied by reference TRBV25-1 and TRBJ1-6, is EADIYQTPRYLVIGTGKKITLECSQTMGHDKMYWYQQDPGMELHLIHYSYGVNSTEKGDLSSESTVSRIRTEHFPLTLESARPSHTSQYLCASSDTSSSPLHFGNGTRLTVT.

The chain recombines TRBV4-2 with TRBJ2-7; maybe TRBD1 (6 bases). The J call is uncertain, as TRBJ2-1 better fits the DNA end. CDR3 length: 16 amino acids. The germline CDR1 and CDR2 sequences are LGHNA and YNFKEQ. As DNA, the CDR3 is TGTGCCAGCAGCCCCTGGGGGCTTCCCACCGACAATGAGCAGTTCTTC. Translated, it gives CASSPWGLPTDNEQFF.

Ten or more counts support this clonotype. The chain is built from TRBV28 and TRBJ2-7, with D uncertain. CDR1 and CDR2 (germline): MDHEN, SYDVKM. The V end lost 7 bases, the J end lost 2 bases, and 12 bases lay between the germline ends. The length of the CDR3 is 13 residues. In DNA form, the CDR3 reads TGTGCCAGCACCCCTGATGAGACCTACGAGCAGTACTTC. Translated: CASTPDETYEQYF.

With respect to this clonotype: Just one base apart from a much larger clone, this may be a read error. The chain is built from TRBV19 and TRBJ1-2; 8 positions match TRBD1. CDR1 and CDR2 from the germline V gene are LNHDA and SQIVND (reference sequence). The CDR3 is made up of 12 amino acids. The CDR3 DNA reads TGTGCCAGTACCGCGACAGGGGAGGGCTACGCCTTC. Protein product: CASTATGEGYAF.

Here the CDR3 reads CASSLSQQDHTEAFF. CDR3 in DNA: TGTGCCAGCAGCTTAAGCCAGCAAGATCACACTGAAGCTTTCTTT. The chain uses TRBV25-1 and TRBJ1-1; D gene uncertain. CDR1 is MGHDK, CDR2 SYGVNS, per germline. This CDR3 region has 15 residues. With 6 bases removed from V and 3 bases from J, the gap between germline ends came to 17 bases.

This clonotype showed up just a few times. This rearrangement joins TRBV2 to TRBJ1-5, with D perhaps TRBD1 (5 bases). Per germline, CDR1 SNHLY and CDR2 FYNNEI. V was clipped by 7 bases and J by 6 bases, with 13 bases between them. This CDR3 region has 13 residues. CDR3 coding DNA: TGTGCCAGCACCTTCGACAGACGTCAGCCCCAGCATTTT. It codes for CASTFDRRQPQHF.

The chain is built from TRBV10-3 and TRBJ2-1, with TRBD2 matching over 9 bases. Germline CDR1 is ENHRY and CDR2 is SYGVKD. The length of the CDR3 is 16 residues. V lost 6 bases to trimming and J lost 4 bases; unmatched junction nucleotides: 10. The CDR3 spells CAIRPDAGGAYNEQFF. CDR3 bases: TGTGCCATCAGACCGGATGCGGGAGGGGCGTACAATGAGCAGTTCTTC.

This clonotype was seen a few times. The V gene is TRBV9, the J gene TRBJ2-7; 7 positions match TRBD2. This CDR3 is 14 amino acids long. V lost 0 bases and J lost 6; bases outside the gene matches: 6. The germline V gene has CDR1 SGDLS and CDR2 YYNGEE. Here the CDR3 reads CASSVGAGESEQYF. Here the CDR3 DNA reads TGTGCCAGCAGCGTAGGGGCGGGAGAGTCCGAGCAGTACTTC. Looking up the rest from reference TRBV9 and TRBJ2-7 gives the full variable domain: DSGVTQTPKHLITATGQRVTLRCSPRSGDLSVYWYQQSLDQGLQFLIQYYNGEERAKGNILERFSAQQFPDLHSELNLSSLELGDSALYFCASSVGAGESEQYFGPGTRLTVT.

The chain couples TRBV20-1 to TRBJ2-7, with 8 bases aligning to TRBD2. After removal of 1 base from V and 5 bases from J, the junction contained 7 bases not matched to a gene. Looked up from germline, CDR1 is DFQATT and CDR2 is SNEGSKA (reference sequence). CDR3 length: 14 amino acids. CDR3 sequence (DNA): TGCAGTGCTAGAGGTGGGACTAGTAACCACGAGCAGTACTTC. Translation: CSARGGTSNHEQYF.

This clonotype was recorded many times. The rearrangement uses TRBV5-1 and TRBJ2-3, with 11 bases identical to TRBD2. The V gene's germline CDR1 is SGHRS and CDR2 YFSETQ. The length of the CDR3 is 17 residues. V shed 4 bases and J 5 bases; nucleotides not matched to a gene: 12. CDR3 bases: TGCGCCAGCAGCCTGGAGGATAGCGGGAGGGCCGGAGATACGCAGTATTTT. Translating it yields CASSLEDSGRAGDTQYF.

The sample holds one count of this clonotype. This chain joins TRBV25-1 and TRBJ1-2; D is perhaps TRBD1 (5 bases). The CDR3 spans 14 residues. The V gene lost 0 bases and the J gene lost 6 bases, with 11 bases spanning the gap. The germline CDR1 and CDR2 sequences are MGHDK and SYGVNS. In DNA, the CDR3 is TGTGCCAGCAGTGAATATTGGGGGAGGGATGGCTACACCTTC. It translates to CASSEYWGRDGYTF.